The 25 T cell receptor beta chains listed next were all sequenced from one sample in a study of cytomegalovirus exposure and HLA in healthy donors. Use of 60 Vbeta and 13 Jbeta primers characterized the PCR. Method: immunoSEQ multiplex PCR; TCRdb's copy keeps in-frame clones and lacks some. This table holds about 180,000 clones, over 70% found once. Input material: PBMCs. These receptors came from a male donor in good health and CMV-seronegative.

The chain combines TRBV11-2 with TRBJ2-3; a possible D gene is TRBD2 (6 bases). The CDR3 length is 15 residues. Deletions cut 3 bases from V and 1 base from J, with 11 bases between. Germline lookup yields CDR1 SGHAT and CDR2 FQNNGV. The CDR3 region has the DNA TGTGCCAGCAGCTTCGGCGGGGTGGGCACAGATACGCAGTATTTT. Translation gives CASSFGGVGTDTQYF.

The rearrangement links TRBV2 to TRBJ1-3; 10 bases are shared with TRBD1. The CDR3 length is 14 residues. CDR1 SNHLY and CDR2 FYNNEI come from the germline V gene. With V trimmed by 8 bases and J by 3 bases, 4 bases remained unmatched. As DNA, the CDR3 is TGTGCCAGCGCCGGGACAGGGGATGGAAACACCATATATTTT. Protein sequence: CASAGTGDGNTIYF.

This rearrangement joins TRBV25-1 to TRBJ1-2, with TRBD1 matching 8 bases. Germline V gene lookup returns CDR1 MGHDK and CDR2 SYGVNS. This CDR3 is 15 amino acids long. The junction had 7 bases not matched to a gene; V was cut back by 3 bases and J by 4 bases. CDR3 residues: CASSDTGGGGYGYTF. CDR3 DNA: TGTGCCAGCAGTGATACAGGGGGTGGCGGCTATGGCTACACCTTC.

The chain recombines TRBV30 with TRBJ2-1; 8 bases match TRBD2. Germline V gives CDR1 GTSNPN, CDR2 SVGIG (reference sequence). J lost 4 bases, V lost 4 bases, and 6 bases had no gene match. This CDR3 has 14 amino acids. The CDR3: CAWNPSGYYNEQFF. CDR3 nucleotide sequence: TGTGCCTGGAATCCTAGCGGGTATTACAATGAGCAGTTCTTC.

The rearrangement links TRBV28 to TRBJ1-2, with 7 bases aligning to TRBD1. The germline gives CDR1 MDHEN, CDR2 SYDVKM. Trimming cost V 5 bases and J 6 bases; bases outside gene matches: 12. The CDR3 runs to 15 residues. CDR3 protein: CASSGAATGDHGYTF. As DNA, the CDR3 is TGTGCCAGCAGTGGGGCCGCAACAGGGGATCATGGCTACACCTTC.

This chain joins TRBV5-1 and TRBJ1-5; TRBD1 matches at 9 bases. CDR1 is SGHRS, CDR2 YFSETQ, per germline. V shed 0 bases, J shed 8 bases, and the junction held 3 bases outside the gene matches. The CDR3 has 14 amino acids. The CDR3 DNA is TGCGCCAGCAGCTTGGGGGACAGGGTTGAGCCCCAGCATTTT. Translated, it gives CASSLGDRVEPQHF.

The chain combines TRBV5-4 with TRBJ2-5, with 7 nucleotides matching TRBD1. Germline-derived CDR1 and CDR2 are SGHNT and YYREEE (reference sequence). The trim removed 5 bases at V and 1 base at J, leaving 2 bases unmatched. The CDR3 runs 13 residues. The CDR3 region is CASSSGGQETQYF. DNA of the CDR3: TGTGCCAGCAGTTCAGGGGGCCAAGAGACCCAGTACTTC. Full variable domain (outside the CDR3, taken from reference TRBV5-4 and TRBJ2-5): ETGVTQSPTHLIKTRGQQVTLRCSSQSGHNTVSWYQQALGQGPQFIFQYYREEENGRGNFPPRFSGLQFPNYSSELNVNALELDDSALYLCASSSGGQETQYFGPGTRLLVL.

This clone was counted only a few times. The rearrangement links TRBV30 to TRBJ1-2; a weak D match, TRBD1 (5 bases). V lost 0 bases and J lost 1, with 15 bases in between. This CDR3 is 16 amino acids long. Germline V gives CDR1 GTSNPN, CDR2 SVGIG (reference sequence). The DNA of the CDR3 is TGTGCCTGGAGTGTGTGGGGGGAGGCGGGTAACTATGGCTACACCTTC. Amino acids: CAWSVWGEAGNYGYTF.

This chain links TRBV27 with TRBJ2-3; 8 nucleotides align to TRBD2. V was pared by 6 bases and J by 3 bases, with 11 bases of the junction left unmatched. The CDR3 is made up of 16 amino acids. CDR1 and CDR2 (germline): MNHEY, SMNVEV (reference sequence). CDR3 sequence (DNA): TGTGCCAGCAGCCCGGCCGGGTTAGCGGGAACAGATACGCAGTATTTT. It is translated as CASSPAGLAGTDTQYF.

This clone has just one count. The rearrangement joins TRBV28 to TRBJ1-5, with TRBD1 matching 8 bases. CDR3 size: 15 residues. The V gene end was trimmed by 6 bases and the J gene end by 2 bases; junction bases not matched to a gene: 6. The germline gives CDR1 MDHEN, CDR2 SYDVKM. In DNA form, the CDR3 reads TGTGCCAGCAGAGACAGGGGAATCGGCAATCAGCCCCAGCATTTT. The encoded protein is CASRDRGIGNQPQHF.

This clone was seen repeatedly, ten times or more. The rearrangement links TRBV5-4 to TRBJ2-1, with 12 bases lining up with TRBD2. After removal of 7 bases from V and 8 bases from J, the junction contained 7 bases not matched to a gene. The CDR3 runs 14 residues. Germline CDR1 reads SGHNT; CDR2 reads YYREEE (reference sequence). The CDR3 DNA sequence: TGTGCCAGCGGCCTAGCGGGGGGGAATTATGAGCAGTTCTTC. It yields the protein CASGLAGGNYEQFF.

This sequence joins TRBV30 and TRBJ2-7, with 14 bases identical to TRBD2. V was pared by 1 base and J by 3 bases, with 5 bases of the junction left unmatched. The germline CDR1 and CDR2 sequences are GTSNPN and SVGIG (reference sequence). This CDR3 comprises 16 residues. CDR3 residues: CAWSAGTSGRFYEQYF. As DNA, the CDR3 is TGTGCCTGGAGTGCGGGGACTAGCGGGAGATTCTACGAGCAGTACTTC.

J is TRBJ2-1 and V is TRBV30, with 7 bases lining up with TRBD2. Germline V gene lookup returns CDR1 GTSNPN and CDR2 SVGIG (reference sequence). Trimming at V came to 0 bases and at J to 8 bases, leaving 10 bases not matched to a gene. This CDR3 spans 15 amino acids. As DNA, the CDR3 is TGTGCCTGGAGTGTTTTGGCGGGAGTGGGCGATGAGCAGTTCTTC. This codes for CAWSVLAGVGDEQFF.

The genes are TRBV11-1 and TRBJ2-1; 7 positions match TRBD2. V lost 1 base to trimming and J lost 6 bases; unmatched junction nucleotides: 6. Germline CDR1 is SGHAT and CDR2 is FQDESV (reference sequence). The CDR3 contains 15 residues. CDR3 DNA: TGTGCCAGCAGCTTAGGCCAACTAGCGCCCAATGAGCAGTTCTTC. Its protein is CASSLGQLAPNEQFF.

The chain is built from TRBV28 and TRBJ1-2; D gene uncertain. The germline gives CDR1 MDHEN, CDR2 SYDVKM. The V gene lost 1 base and the J gene lost 3 bases, with 6 bases spanning the gap. The CDR3 runs to 13 residues. The CDR3 reads CASSLYSHYGYTF. DNA of the CDR3: TGTGCCAGCAGTTTATACAGCCACTATGGCTACACCTTC.

This clone has more than one count but fewer than ten. J is TRBJ2-7 and V is TRBV28; 12 bases map to TRBD2. There are 16 residues in the CDR3. V shed 3 bases, J shed 5 bases, and the junction held 8 bases outside the gene matches. The germline V gene has CDR1 MDHEN and CDR2 SYDVKM. CDR3 protein: CASSFISTSGSNEQYF. Written as DNA, the CDR3 is TGTGCCAGCAGTTTTATTTCGACTAGCGGGAGCAACGAGCAGTACTTC.

The chain couples TRBV18 to TRBJ1-4, with TRBD1 as a possible D gene (6 bases). The CDR3 extends over 13 amino acids. Germline loops: CDR1 KGHSH, CDR2 LQKENI. V lost 3 bases and J lost 8, with 10 bases in between. The CDR3 loop reads CASSPRTEEKLFF. The DNA for the CDR3 is TGTGCCAGCTCACCTAGGACAGAGGAAAAACTGTTTTTT.

CDR3 sequence reads: CAWSTETNGELFF. In DNA, the CDR3 is TGTGCCTGGAGTACTGAAACGAACGGGGAGCTGTTTTTT. This sequence joins TRBV30 and TRBJ2-2; D not certain. There are 13 residues in the CDR3. V shed 2 bases and J shed 7 bases, with 11 bases lying between them. The germline gives CDR1 GTSNPN, CDR2 SVGIG (reference sequence). Looking up the rest from reference TRBV30 and TRBJ2-2 gives the full variable domain: SQTIHQWPATLVQPVGSPLSLECTVEGTSNPNLYWYRQAAGRGLQLLFYSVGIGQISSEVPQNLSASRPQDRQFILSSKKLLLSDSGFYLCAWSTETNGELFFGEGSRLTVL.

The rearrangement joins TRBV10-1 to TRBJ2-4, with a weak D call TRBD2 (5 bases). Deletions cut 6 bases from V and 0 bases from J, with 15 bases between. The CDR3 contains 16 residues. Germline assignment: CDR1 WNHNN and CDR2 SYGVQD (reference sequence). CDR3 sequence reads: CASSPDGDLAKNIQYF. The CDR3 DNA sequence: TGCGCCAGCAGCCCGGACGGGGATCTAGCCAAAAACATTCAGTACTTC.

This clone came up once. This chain links TRBV30 with TRBJ2-1; the match to TRBD2 covers 8 bases. Looked up from germline, CDR1 is GTSNPN and CDR2 is SVGIG (reference sequence). The length of the CDR3 is 15 residues. The V segment lost 0 bases and the J segment 4 bases; nucleotides outside the gene matches: 5. The CDR3 nucleotides are TGTGCCTGGAGTGTACGGGGGGGCCTGTACAATGAGCAGTTCTTC. It codes for CAWSVRGGLYNEQFF. The whole variable domain, filled in from reference TRBV30 and TRBJ2-1, reads SQTIHQWPATLVQPVGSPLSLECTVEGTSNPNLYWYRQAAGRGLQLLFYSVGIGQISSEVPQNLSASRPQDRQFILSSKKLLLSDSGFYLCAWSVRGGLYNEQFFGPGTRLTVL.

The chain has TRBV5-1 and TRBJ2-5; no reliable D call. The V and J ends lost 1 base and 7 bases respectively, with 14 bases between them. Germline CDR1 SGHRS, CDR2 YFSETQ. This CDR3 has 14 residues. The CDR3, as DNA: TGCGCCAGCAGCTTGTCCTCTGACGCAGGGACCCAGTACTTC. This sequence encodes CASSLSSDAGTQYF.

The table lists this clone with a few counts. CDR3 coding DNA: TGTGCTAGTGGTTTGGAGGGGCTCGGCTACACCTTC. Translated, it gives CASGLEGLGYTF. The chain combines TRBV12-5 with TRBJ1-2, with D possibly being TRBD1 (5 bases). The CDR3 runs to 12 residues. Germline V lookup: CDR1 LGHNT, CDR2 FRNRAP. The ends were cut back, 1 base at V and 8 bases at J, with 8 bases in the middle.

The chain employs TRBV5-1 and TRBJ1-1; D perhaps matches TRBD1 (5 bases). This CDR3 is built from 14 residues. Germline lookup yields CDR1 SGHRS and CDR2 YFSETQ. V gave up 1 base and J gave up 0 bases, with 7 bases separating them. CDR3 loop: CASSLTGMNTEAFF. In DNA, the CDR3 is TGCGCCAGCAGCTTGACAGGAATGAACACTGAAGCTTTCTTT.

The genes are TRBV27 and TRBJ2-3; tentatively, D is TRBD1 (6 bases). Trimming removed 2 bases from V and 3 bases from J, with 12 bases in between. Germline CDR1 and CDR2: MNHEY and SMNVEV (reference sequence). The CDR3 sequence is 15 residues long. The CDR3 DNA follows: TGTGCCAGCAGTTTACTCGGACAGAGAACAGATACGCAGTATTTT. It encodes CASSLLGQRTDTQYF.

This clone was counted a few times. The V call is TRBV27, the J call TRBJ2-1, with TRBD2 matching 11 bases. Unmatched junction bases numbered 9, after V lost 3 bases and J lost 5 bases. Germline lookup yields CDR1 MNHEY and CDR2 SMNVEV (reference sequence). The CDR3 consists of 17 residues. The CDR3 DNA reads TGTGCCAGCAGTTTGGGATCTCCGGGACTAGCGGACAATGAGCAGTTCTTC. Translating it yields CASSLGSPGLADNEQFF.